Below, 14 T cell receptor beta chains from the same sample are listed, as sequenced in a study of blood T cell repertoires in COVID-19. The table came from immunoSEQ multiplex PCR; TCRdb's copy has only in-frame clones and leaves some out. The data contain about 480,000 clones, roughly nine tenths of them singletons. Sequencing was performed on peripheral blood. The receptors derive from a woman aged 45-65 years with COVID-19, enrolled during active disease.

The rearrangement links TRBV6-6 to TRBJ2-7; D unclear. The germline V and J ends were trimmed by 10 bases and 0 bases, with 13 bases remaining between them. Germline values: CDR1 MNHNY, CDR2 SVGAGI (reference sequence). CDR3 size: 13 residues. CDR3 DNA sequence: TGTGCCATCTCCCCCGGTAGCTCCTACGAGCAGTACTTC. As protein: CAISPGSSYEQYF.

The chain combines TRBV28 with TRBJ1-1, with D possibly TRBD1 on 5 matching bases. The CDR3 has 14 residues. CDR1 is MDHEN, CDR2 SYDVKM, per germline. V dropped 3 bases and J dropped 0 bases, with 8 bases sitting between them. Written as DNA, the CDR3 is TGTGCCAGCAGTTTGGGGGGACTGAACACTGAAGCTTTCTTT. Its protein is CASSLGGLNTEAFF.

The chain joins TRBV4-1 to TRBJ2-7, with D perhaps TRBD2 (5 bases). This CDR3 is built from 16 residues. The germline V and J ends were trimmed by 0 bases and 4 bases, with 16 bases remaining between them. The germline V gene has CDR1 MGHRA and CDR2 YSYEKL. This chain's CDR3 is CASSQDSFAGRYEQYF. The CDR3 DNA reads TGCGCCAGCAGCCAAGATTCGTTCGCGGGTAGGTACGAGCAGTACTTC.

The V gene is TRBV2, the J gene TRBJ2-1; 11 bases agree with TRBD1. The CDR3 is 17 residues long. Per the germline V gene, CDR1 is SNHLY and CDR2 is FYNNEI. The V segment lost 6 bases and the J segment 3 bases; nucleotides outside the gene matches: 10. The CDR3 region is CASSRIPGTGGYNEQFF. In nucleotides, the CDR3 is TGTGCCAGCAGCCGAATACCCGGGACAGGGGGCTACAATGAGCAGTTCTTC.

The chain carries TRBV2 and TRBJ2-2; D is unresolved. Germline V gives CDR1 SNHLY, CDR2 FYNNEI. This CDR3 region has 14 residues. The V end was cut by 4 bases, the J end by 4 bases, with 10 bases between. DNA of the CDR3: TGTGCCAGCAGTGTGGAGCGTCGCACCGGGGAGCTGTTTTTT. Protein: CASSVERRTGELFF. Complete variable domain (other parts from reference TRBV2 and TRBJ2-2): EPEVTQTPSHQVTQMGQEVILRCVPISNHLYFYWYRQILGQKVEFLVSFYNNEISEKSEIFDDQFSVERPDGSNFTLKIRSTKLEDSAMYFCASSVERRTGELFFGEGSRLTVL.

This clone was detected once. The chain employs TRBV5-1 and TRBJ2-2; TRBD2 might be the D (6 bases). Germline V gene sequence: CDR1 SGHRS, CDR2 YFSETQ. V lost 3 bases and J 0 bases, leaving 9 bases between the germline ends. The CDR3 is 15 amino acids. The CDR3 nucleotides read TGCGCCAGCAGCTCGGGACTGCCGAACACCGGGGAGCTGTTTTTT. It encodes CASSSGLPNTGELFF.

This sequence joins TRBV28 and TRBJ1-1, with D hard to call. The V gene lost 5 bases and the J gene lost 3 bases, with 13 bases spanning the gap. CDR1 MDHEN and CDR2 SYDVKM come from the germline V gene. The CDR3 length is 14 residues. The CDR3 reads CASSTDGGYTEAFF. The DNA for the CDR3 is TGTGCCAGCAGTACCGATGGCGGGTACACTGAAGCTTTCTTT. Filled out from reference TRBV28 and TRBJ1-1, the complete variable domain reads DVKVTQSSRYLVKRTGEKVFLECVQDMDHENMFWYRQDPGLGLRLIYFSYDVKMKEKGDIPEGYSVSREKKERFSLILESASTNQTSMYLCASSTDGGYTEAFFGQGTRLTVV.

This chain connects TRBV9 to TRBJ1-2; D is uncertain. The V end lost 0 bases, the J end lost 4 bases, and 10 bases lay between the germline ends. This CDR3 region has 14 residues. Germline V gene data show CDR1 as SGDLS and CDR2 as YYNGEE. The CDR3 DNA follows: TGTGCCAGCAGCGTAGCCGAGTCTAGCTATGGCTACACCTTC. It is translated as CASSVAESSYGYTF.

The CDR3, as DNA: TGTGCCAGCAGCGCCTACCAGCGGGGGGTTAGGAATGAGCAGTTCTTC. Residues: CASSAYQRGVRNEQFF. The chain uses TRBV7-8 and TRBJ2-1, with TRBD2 matching 9 bases. The germline V gene encodes CDR1 SGHVS and CDR2 FQNEAQ. Unmatched junction bases numbered 12, after V lost 5 bases and J lost 7 bases. The CDR3 is made up of 16 amino acids. Full variable domain (remainder filled in from reference TRBV7-8 and TRBJ2-1): GAGVSQSPRYKVAKRGQDVALRCDPISGHVSLFWYQQALGQGPEFLTYFQNEAQLDKSGLPSDRFFAERPEGSVSTLKIQRTQQEDSAVYLCASSAYQRGVRNEQFFGPGTRLTVL.

The chain is built from TRBV7-9 and TRBJ1-2; D not resolved. The germline V gene encodes CDR1 SEHNR and CDR2 FQNEAQ (reference sequence). V was cut by 5 bases and J by 4 bases, with 17 bases left in between. The CDR3 totals 15 residues. CDR3 bases: TGTGCCAGCAGCCTACCGCTCGGGTCGGGCTATGGCTACACCTTC. It encodes CASSLPLGSGYGYTF.

The V and J genes are TRBV6-1 and TRBJ1-2, with D possibly being TRBD1 (5 bases). In germline, CDR1 is MNHNS, CDR2 SASEGT. This CDR3 contains 16 residues. V was cut by 4 bases and J by 7 bases, with 22 bases left in between. This CDR3 reads CASSVHLYDGGGGYTF. In DNA, the CDR3 is TGTGCCAGCAGTGTACATTTATACGACGGCGGGGGTGGCTACACCTTC.

This clone was seen a few times. V gene TRBV19 combines with J gene TRBJ1-2, with TRBD1 identical over 7 bases. This CDR3 is 16 amino acids long. V was pared by 5 bases and J by 3 bases, with 12 bases of the junction left unmatched. Germline lookup yields CDR1 LNHDA and CDR2 SQIVND (reference sequence). CDR3 DNA: TGTGCCAGTAGTTGGGGATTACAGGGGTTGGACTATGGCTACACCTTC. Its translation: CASSWGLQGLDYGYTF.

The chain couples TRBV5-1 to TRBJ2-1, with D possibly being TRBD2 (6 bases). The CDR3 covers 13 residues. V lost 5 bases and J 0 bases, leaving 6 bases between the germline ends. Germline loops: CDR1 SGHRS, CDR2 YFSETQ. The CDR3 is CASRRGSYNEQFF. The CDR3 DNA sequence: TGCGCCAGCAGGCGGGGCTCCTACAATGAGCAGTTCTTC. Based on the CDR3 plus reference TRBV5-1 and TRBJ2-1, the full variable domain is KAGVTQTPRYLIKTRGQQVTLSCSPISGHRSVSWYQQTPGQGLQFLFEYFSETQRNKGNFPGRFSGRQFSNSRSEMNVSTLELGDSALYLCASRRGSYNEQFFGPGTRLTVL.

This chain connects TRBV28 to TRBJ1-1; D is undetermined. The CDR3 covers 15 residues. The V gene lost 5 bases and the J gene lost 0 bases, with 13 bases spanning the gap. CDR1 is MDHEN and CDR2 is SYDVKM in the germline V gene. CDR3: CASSLRGVMNTEAFF. The CDR3 nucleotides read TGTGCCAGCAGTCTTAGAGGAGTCATGAACACTGAAGCTTTCTTT.